This is a list of T cell receptor beta chains from one sample in a study of cytomegalovirus exposure and HLA in healthy donors. Produced via immunoSEQ multiplex PCR; TCRdb's table is partial and in-frame only. This table holds more than 95,000 clones, around three quarters found once. The material sequenced was PBMCs. Source of these receptors: a female donor in good health and CMV-seronegative. The CDR3 runs from the conserved cysteine through the conserved F or W. The D gene is left open where the match is weak. Only part of the rows carry a size: once, few, many, or a class if the clone is expanded.

j_gene,abundance,v_gene,d_gene,CDR3nt,CDR3aa
TRBJ1-2,.,TRBV28,TRBD1,TGTGCCAGCAGTTATGGACAGGGGGCGAATGGCCACACCTTC,CASSYGQGANGHTF
TRBJ2-1,.,TRBV6-4,TRBD2,TGTGCCAGCAGCCGGACTAGCGGGCGCACCTACAATGAGCAGTTCTTC,CASSRTSGRTYNEQFF
TRBJ2-7,.,TRBV20-1,.,TGCAGTGCTATCAGGGCGAGGGAGCAGTACTTC,CSAIRAREQYF
TRBJ2-2,.,TRBV7-3,TRBD1,TGTGCCAGCAGCGCCCACCACAGGGGAAGTAGCACCGGGGAGCTGTTTTTT,CASSAHHRGSSTGELFF
TRBJ1-1,.,TRBV28,.,TGTGCCAGCAGTTTAGGACCCTGGACAGCCAACACTGAAGCTTTCTTT,CASSLGPWTANTEAFF
TRBJ2-3,.,TRBV6-5,TRBD2,TGTGCCAGCAGTATCGGCGGGAGGCCAGATACGCAGTATTTT,CASSIGGRPDTQYF
TRBJ2-7,.,TRBV25-1,TRBD1,TGTGCCAGCAGTAAGACAGGGTCCCTCTCCTACGAGCAGTACTTC,CASSKTGSLSYEQYF
TRBJ2-1,once,TRBV7-3,TRBD2,TGTGCCAGCAGCTTGGGACTAGCGCCTGCCAATGAGCAGTTCTTC,CASSLGLAPANEQFF
TRBJ2-7,once,TRBV5-1,TRBD2,TGCGCCAGCAGCTTGAGTTGGGGGGAGGGCGAGCAGTACTTC,CASSLSWGEGEQYF
TRBJ1-5,.,TRBV6-1,.,TGTGCCAGCAGTGGACAAGGGTCGGGGATACAGCCCCAGCATTTT,CASSGQGSGIQPQHF
TRBJ2-7,once,TRBV19,TRBD2,TGTGCCAGCAGTATAGTCCCTACTAGCGGGAGATACGAGCAGTACTTC,CASSIVPTSGRYEQYF
TRBJ2-3,.,TRBV6-5,.,TGTGCCAGCAGTTACCTTCAGGGGTTCACAGATACGCAGTATTTT,CASSYLQGFTDTQYF
TRBJ1-1,.,TRBV2,TRBD1,TGTGCCAGCAGGCAGGGGGTGGACACTGAAGCTTTCTTT,CASRQGVDTEAFF
TRBJ1-4,.,TRBV4-1,TRBD1,TGCGCCAGCAGCCAAGAAGGGTGGGAGACAGGGGCAACTAATGAAAAACTGTTTTTT,CASSQEGWETGATNEKLFF
TRBJ1-3,few,TRBV4-1,.,TGCGCCAGCAGCCAAGGGTCCGGGGGACCGAGAAACACCATATATTTT,CASSQGSGGPRNTIYF
TRBJ2-1,.,TRBV6-1,TRBD2,TGTGCCAGCAGTGATAAGCGGGAGGGCCCATCTTTTGCCGATGAGCAGTTCTTC,CASSDKREGPSFADEQFF
TRBJ1-2,.,TRBV19,TRBD1,TGTGCCAGTGAAACCTACAGGGGGCGAAATAGTGGCTACACCTTC,CASETYRGRNSGYTF
TRBJ2-5,.,TRBV5-8,.,TGTGCCAGCAGCTTGGAGCAGGGGTTGGAGACCCAGTACTTC,CASSLEQGLETQYF
TRBJ2-7,.,TRBV10-3,TRBD2,TGTGCCATCAGTGGCGGCCTAGCGGGGGGGTACGAGCAGTACTTC,CAISGGLAGGYEQYF
TRBJ2-1,.,TRBV21-1,.,TGTGCCAGCAGCAAAGGAGAGTGTCGAGAACTAGCATCCTACAATGAGCAGTTCTTC,CASSKGECRELASYNEQFF
TRBJ2-2,.,TRBV7-9,TRBD2,TGTGCCAGCAGCACGGGACTAGCGGACACCGGGGAGCTGTTTTTT,CASSTGLADTGELFF
TRBJ2-1,.,TRBV5-4,TRBD1,TGTGCCAGCAGCTTGGGGTACAGGGGAAATGAGCAGTTCTTC,CASSLGYRGNEQFF
TRBJ1-4,.,TRBV29-1,.,TGCAGCGTTGGCGGGAAGGGTACTAATGAAAAACTGTTTTTT,CSVGGKGTNEKLFF
TRBJ1-6,.,TRBV5-4,.,TGTGCCAGCAGCTTAGGTGGGACTGTTCCGACGATGCCCCTCCACTTT,CASSLGGTVPTMPLHF
TRBJ2-5,.,TRBV2,.,TGTGCCAGCAGGGTAGCTGGAGAGACCCAGTACTTC,CASRVAGETQYF